Listed here are 3 T cell receptor beta chains from one sample, sequenced in a study of cytomegalovirus exposure and HLA in healthy donors. The study ran its PCR with 60 Vbeta and 13 Jbeta primers. Generated by immunoSEQ multiplex PCR, the TCRdb table keeps only in-frame clones and is missing some. The sample has approximately 160,000 clones; roughly 79% are singletons. Source material: PBMCs. These receptors originate from a male donor in good health and CMV-seropositive.

The chain has TRBV5-1 and TRBJ2-3; TRBD1 might be the D (6 bases). Trimming left V 0 bases short and J 1 base short, with 12 bases between. The CDR3 contains 16 residues. Germline CDR1 and CDR2: SGHRS and YFSETQ. CDR3 protein: CASSLAAGVGTDTQYF. CDR3 coding DNA: TGCGCCAGCAGCTTGGCCGCAGGGGTTGGCACAGATACGCAGTATTTT.

This clone was seen more than once but under ten times. This rearrangement joins TRBV27 to TRBJ1-1; tentative D call: TRBD1 (6 bases). Germline lookup yields CDR1 MNHEY and CDR2 SMNVEV (reference sequence). The CDR3 is 13 residues long. Trimming left V 6 bases short and J 8 bases short, with 16 bases between. CDR3 DNA sequence: TGTGCCAGCAGATCGGAGCCGGGGACAGAAGCTTTCTTT. Amino acid sequence: CASRSEPGTEAFF.

On this clone: Different DNA sequences within this sample yield the same CDR3. The chain is built from TRBV28 and TRBJ1-2, with 7 bases lining up with TRBD1. Germline assignment: CDR1 MDHEN and CDR2 SYDVKM. CDR3 size: 13 residues. V gave up 3 bases and J gave up 5 bases; unmatched junction bases: 3. CDR3 sequence reads: CASSLGRGYGYTF. CDR3 bases: TGTGCCAGCAGTTTGGGCAGGGGGTATGGCTACACCTTC.